This passage covers 27 T cell receptor beta chains from one sample sequenced in a study of blood T cell repertoires in COVID-19. Profiling relied on immunoSEQ multiplex PCR, and the TCRdb table lists in-frame clones only, not all of them. Seen here are under 95,000 clones, approximately 90% observed once, and the top ten hold 2.5% to 3%. Sequencing was done on a sample of peripheral blood. The receptors were sampled from a man between 45 and 60 years old with COVID-19, enrolled during active disease.

The rearrangement links TRBV14 to TRBJ1-2, with D hard to call. The CDR3 sequence is 16 residues long. Trimming stripped 0 bases from V and 1 base from J, with 12 bases between. Germline CDR1 SGHDN, CDR2 FVKESK. CDR3: CASSQDGSRRNYGYTF. CDR3 DNA sequence: TGTGCCAGCAGCCAAGATGGTTCGAGGCGTAACTATGGCTACACCTTC.

This clone was seen a handful of times. V and J are TRBV4-1 and TRBJ1-1; 10 positions match TRBD1. Germline loops: CDR1 MGHRA, CDR2 YSYEKL. J lost 3 bases, V lost 5 bases, and 6 bases had no gene match. CDR3 length: 15 amino acids. CDR3 residues: CASSRGQGEYTEAFF. The DNA for the CDR3 is TGCGCCAGCAGCAGAGGACAGGGGGAGTACACTGAAGCTTTCTTT.

The V gene is TRBV19, the J gene TRBJ1-1; D is unresolved. This CDR3 contains 14 residues. V dropped 6 bases and J dropped 0 bases, with 11 bases sitting between them. Germline CDR1 LNHDA, CDR2 SQIVND (reference sequence). The CDR3 DNA reads as TGTGCCAGTAGAGCACCTATCATGAACACTGAAGCTTTCTTT. Protein: CASRAPIMNTEAFF. Combining the CDR3 with reference TRBV19 and TRBJ1-1 gives the whole variable domain DGGITQSPKYLFRKEGQNVTLSCEQNLNHDAMYWYRQDPGQGLRLIYYSQIVNDFQKGDIAEGYSVSREKKESFPLTVTSAQKNPTAFYLCASRAPIMNTEAFFGQGTRLTVV.

V usage is TRBV14 and J usage is TRBJ1-1; 8 bases match TRBD1. CDR1 SGHDN and CDR2 FVKESK come from the germline V gene. Trimming cost V 3 bases and J 2 bases; bases outside gene matches: 8. This CDR3 comprises 16 residues. The CDR3 here is CASSHLTGGRNTEAFF. Here the CDR3 DNA reads TGTGCCAGCAGCCATCTCACAGGGGGACGTAACACTGAAGCTTTCTTT.

The chain employs TRBV6-2 or TRBV6-3 and TRBJ1-1, with 7 nucleotides matching TRBD1. The CDR3 is 15 residues long. V lost 7 bases to trimming and J lost 0 bases; unmatched junction nucleotides: 8. From germline, CDR1 is MNHEY and CDR2 SVGEGT. In nucleotides, the CDR3 is TGTGCCAGCACCCCAATGGGACAGCTGAACACTGAAGCTTTCTTT. It specifies CASTPMGQLNTEAFF.

Only a few counts were recorded for this clone. The rearrangement links TRBV19 to TRBJ2-1; TRBD2 matches 13 bases. Germline V gives CDR1 LNHDA, CDR2 SQIVND (reference sequence). V was clipped by 2 bases and J by 0 bases; unmatched bases: 4. This CDR3 has 18 amino acids. CDR3 bases: TGTGCCAGTAGTATAACTAGCGGGAGGGCGAGCTCCTACAATGAGCAGTTCTTC. Translated, it gives CASSITSGRASSYNEQFF.

The chain carries TRBV19 and TRBJ2-5; D ambiguous. The germline V gene has CDR1 LNHDA and CDR2 SQIVND (reference sequence). The CDR3 has 13 residues. V was trimmed by 4 bases and J by 4 bases, leaving 10 bases between them. CDR3 in amino acids: CASSTGDVETQYF. CDR3 DNA sequence: TGTGCCAGTAGTACAGGCGATGTAGAGACCCAGTACTTC.

This chain uses TRBV5-1 with TRBJ2-7; 7 bases line up with TRBD1. The junction had 1 base not matched to a gene; V was cut back by 2 bases and J by 5 bases. The CDR3 loop spans 12 amino acids. Germline CDR1 reads SGHRS; CDR2 reads YFSETQ. Written as DNA, the CDR3 is TGCGCCAGCAGCTTACAGGGGAACGAGCAGTACTTC. Its translation: CASSLQGNEQYF.

This clone occurred once. V and J are TRBV28 and TRBJ2-7; maybe TRBD1 (6 bases). The germline V and J ends were trimmed by 3 bases and 2 bases, with 11 bases remaining between them. The germline V gene has CDR1 MDHEN and CDR2 SYDVKM. The CDR3 runs to 14 residues. CDR3 nucleotides: TGTGCCAGCAGTTTTGCAGGGGAGACCTACGAGCAGTACTTC. Amino acid sequence: CASSFAGETYEQYF.

The J gene is TRBJ1-1, the V gene TRBV2; 7 bases line up with TRBD1. Germline CDR1 reads SNHLY; CDR2 reads FYNNEI. The ends lost 8 bases at V and 5 bases at J; junction bases unmatched: 8. This CDR3 is built from 13 residues. As DNA, the CDR3 is TGTGCCAGCGGTGGGCAGGGGGAAACTGAAGCTTTCTTT. Amino acids: CASGGQGETEAFF. The whole variable domain, filled in from reference TRBV2 and TRBJ1-1, reads EPEVTQTPSHQVTQMGQEVILRCVPISNHLYFYWYRQILGQKVEFLVSFYNNEISEKSEIFDDQFSVERPDGSNFTLKIRSTKLEDSAMYFCASGGQGETEAFFGQGTRLTVV.

The chain links TRBV18 to TRBJ2-1; 11 bases are a match to TRBD2. After removal of 2 bases from V and 9 bases from J, the junction contained 3 bases not matched to a gene. Germline-derived CDR1 and CDR2 are KGHSH and LQKENI. This CDR3 contains 14 residues. The CDR3 reads CASSPGSGRGEQFF. DNA of the CDR3: TGTGCCAGCTCACCAGGTAGCGGGAGGGGTGAGCAGTTCTTC.

V is TRBV30 and J is TRBJ1-2, with 9 bases fitting TRBD1. V was pared by 1 base and J by 6 bases, with 0 bases of the junction left unmatched. In germline, CDR1 is GTSNPN, CDR2 SVGIG (reference sequence). CDR3 length: 12 amino acids. The CDR3 is CAWSGQGDGYTF. As DNA, the CDR3 is TGTGCCTGGAGTGGACAGGGGGATGGCTACACCTTC.

V usage is TRBV5-6 and J usage is TRBJ2-5, with 10 bases fitting TRBD1. The trim removed 3 bases at V and 4 bases at J, leaving 12 bases unmatched. The CDR3 loop spans 17 amino acids. Germline lookup yields CDR1 SGHDT and CDR2 YYEEEE. The CDR3 here is CASSWWDRGTSSETQYF. The DNA for the CDR3 is TGTGCCAGCAGCTGGTGGGACAGGGGAACCTCCTCAGAGACCCAGTACTTC.

J is TRBJ1-2 and V is TRBV5-1, with 10 nucleotides matching TRBD1. The ends lost 4 bases at V and 4 bases at J; junction bases unmatched: 4. Per the germline V gene, CDR1 is SGHRS and CDR2 is YFSETQ. This CDR3 contains 14 residues. CDR3 sequence: CASSARTGGYGYTF. CDR3 sequence (DNA): TGCGCCAGCAGCGCCCGGACAGGGGGCTATGGCTACACCTTC.

The V gene is TRBV27, the J gene TRBJ1-5; the D is unclear. The CDR3 contains 18 residues. Per the germline V gene, CDR1 is MNHEY and CDR2 is SMNVEV (reference sequence). The V gene lost 3 bases and the J gene lost 0 bases, with 18 bases spanning the gap. The CDR3 sequence: CASSFVAPGRGSNQPQHF. In DNA form, the CDR3 reads TGTGCCAGCAGTTTCGTAGCACCCGGGAGAGGTAGCAATCAGCCCCAGCATTTT.

This CDR3 is CASSLRGTTEAFF. In DNA, the CDR3 is TGTGCCAGCAGTTTGAGGGGGACCACTGAAGCTTTCTTT. V usage is TRBV27 and J usage is TRBJ1-1, with a possible D match to TRBD1 (6 bases). This CDR3 comprises 13 residues. The germline V and J ends were trimmed by 3 bases and 4 bases, with 9 bases remaining between them. Per the germline V gene, CDR1 is MNHEY and CDR2 is SMNVEV (reference sequence).

The chain employs TRBV5-1 and TRBJ1-2; D gene unclear. The CDR3 has 14 amino acids. Germline lookup yields CDR1 SGHRS and CDR2 YFSETQ. V shed 2 bases and J shed 0 bases, with 8 bases lying between them. CDR3 nucleotide sequence: TGCGCCAGCAGCTTTGGTACAGCTAACTATGGCTACACCTTC. It yields the protein CASSFGTANYGYTF.

This clone has only one observation. V is TRBV6-2 or TRBV6-3 and J is TRBJ2-7; 8 bases fit TRBD2. The V segment lost 6 bases and the J segment 3 bases; nucleotides outside the gene matches: 7. In germline, CDR1 is MNHEY, CDR2 SVGEGT. The CDR3 loop spans 14 amino acids. CDR3 residues: CASSHDRGGYEQYV. CDR3 DNA sequence: TGTGCCAGCAGCCACGACCGGGGGGGCTACGAGCAGTACGTC.

This clone was observed once. V and J are TRBV28 and TRBJ1-5; TRBD1 is a possible D gene (5 bases). The V end lost 3 bases, the J end lost 7 bases, and 22 bases lay between the germline ends. CDR3 size: 17 residues. Germline V lookup: CDR1 MDHEN, CDR2 SYDVKM. The chain's CDR3 is CASSFSIRKGEGQPQHF. The DNA of the CDR3 is TGTGCCAGCAGTTTCTCAATCCGCAAAGGGGAAGGCCAGCCCCAGCATTTT.

The chain employs TRBV4-2 and TRBJ2-7; the D gene is possibly TRBD2 (5 bases). The CDR3 has 13 amino acids. V lost 5 bases to trimming and J lost 7 bases, with 15 bases between them. Germline CDR1 LGHNA, CDR2 YNFKEQ. Here the CDR3 reads CASSKDSLREQYV. The CDR3 DNA is TGTGCCAGCAGCAAGGACTCGCTGCGTGAGCAGTACGTC.

The gene calls are TRBV28 and TRBJ2-1, with D unclear. The V gene's germline CDR1 is MDHEN and CDR2 SYDVKM. Between the trimmed V and J ends, which lost 7 bases and 0 bases, there was a span of 10 bases. The CDR3 spans 14 residues. The CDR3: CASTSRSSYNEQFF. CDR3 nucleotide sequence: TGTGCCAGCACCTCACGGAGCTCCTACAATGAGCAGTTCTTC.

This CDR3 is CASSLGTGLSTQYF. In DNA form, the CDR3 reads TGTGCCAGCAGCTTGGGGACAGGGCTTTCGACCCAGTACTTC. This chain joins TRBV5-8 and TRBJ2-5; the match to TRBD1 covers 8 bases. The V gene's germline CDR1 is SGHTS and CDR2 YDEGEE. This CDR3 is built from 14 residues. Germline trimming cut 0 bases from V and 7 bases from J; bases unmatched to any gene: 5.

The chain links TRBV19 to TRBJ2-1; 10 nucleotides agree with TRBD2. The CDR3 covers 14 residues. From germline, CDR1 is LNHDA and CDR2 SQIVND (reference sequence). V lost 4 bases and J lost 5; bases outside the gene matches: 2. Here the CDR3 reads CASSTSGRDNEQFF. The CDR3 DNA is TGTGCCAGTAGTACTAGCGGGAGAGACAATGAGCAGTTCTTC.

The J gene is TRBJ2-7, the V gene TRBV3-1 (or the pseudogene TRBV3-2), with no clear D. The CDR3 is 13 amino acids. The ends were cut back, 2 bases at V and 7 bases at J, with 12 bases in the middle. Germline CDR1 and CDR2: LGHDT and YNNKEL (reference sequence). The CDR3 nucleotides are TGTGCCAGCAGCCAACAATTGGGCCTTGAGCAGTACGTC. Residues: CASSQQLGLEQYV.

The gene calls are TRBV19 and TRBJ1-5; D may be TRBD1 (6 bases). Trimming removed 4 bases at V and 3 bases at J, with 13 bases between. There are 15 residues in the CDR3. CDR1 and CDR2 from the germline V gene are LNHDA and SQIVND (reference sequence). The CDR3 sequence: CASSRVGANNQPQHF. In DNA form, the CDR3 reads TGTGCCAGTAGTAGAGTGGGGGCTAACAATCAGCCCCAGCATTTT. The variable domain in full, with the rest retrieved from reference TRBV19 and TRBJ1-5, is DGGITQSPKYLFRKEGQNVTLSCEQNLNHDAMYWYRQDPGQGLRLIYYSQIVNDFQKGDIAEGYSVSREKKESFPLTVTSAQKNPTAFYLCASSRVGANNQPQHFGDGTRLSIL.

The gene calls are TRBV30 and TRBJ2-1, with a possible D match to TRBD2 (6 bases). This CDR3 is built from 15 residues. Germline V gene sequence: CDR1 GTSNPN, CDR2 SVGIG (reference sequence). V was shortened by 1 base and J by 0 bases, with 10 bases between the two germline ends. CDR3 in DNA: TGTGCCTGGAGTGACGCGGGGAGCTCCTACAATGAGCAGTTCTTC. It specifies CAWSDAGSSYNEQFF.

The gene calls are TRBV7-3 and TRBJ2-1; 10 bases agree with TRBD2. The J segment lost 2 bases and the V segment lost 1 base, leaving 2 bases of the junction unmatched. Germline assignment: CDR1 SGHTA and CDR2 FQGTGA. The CDR3 is 16 amino acids. Here the CDR3 reads CASSLRLAGTYNEQFF. The CDR3 DNA sequence: TGTGCCAGCAGCTTAAGACTAGCGGGCACCTACAATGAGCAGTTCTTC.